The 5 T cell receptor beta chains reported below all come from one sample, sequenced in a study of T cells in Graves' hyperthyroidism and ophthalmopathy (dated by TCRdb to the late 2010s). The library was prepared using multiplex PCR. Sequencing was carried out with an Illumina HiSeq 2000. TCR beta CDR3 regions were amplified from RNA transcripts. The TCR CDR3 was subjected to a first round of RT-PCR using the HTBI primer set and the Qiagen OneStep RT-PCR kit. The public reads were reprocessed in TCRdb via fastp at Q25 and MiXCR, keeping in-frame beta chains. Each CDR3 protein appears once, grouped with its most common genes and DNA. The sample data list around 450,000 distinct CDR3 sequences, and roughly an eighth of these were observed just once. The biggest ten clones account for about 5% of the sample. Sequenced material: blood. Receptor source: a woman aged 18 to 35 with Graves' hyperthyroidism.

This clonotype was recorded at least ten times. This chain links TRBV6-1 with TRBJ1-4; D not certain. The length of the CDR3 is 14 residues. V lost 5 bases to trimming and J lost 7 bases, with 14 bases between them. Germline V gives CDR1 MNHNS, CDR2 SASEGT. The CDR3 DNA sequence: TGTGCCAGCAGTTACGGCAGTTCTGGTGAAAAACTGTTTTTT. It yields the protein CASSYGSSGEKLFF.

In its sample, this clonotype was seen many times. V usage is TRBV6-2 or TRBV6-3 and J usage is TRBJ2-1; D not certain. The germline V and J ends were trimmed by 0 bases and 6 bases, with 6 bases remaining between them. CDR1 is MNHEY, CDR2 SVGEGT, per germline. CDR3 size: 13 residues. This chain's CDR3 is CASSYSAFNEQFF. CDR3 coding DNA: TGTGCCAGCAGTTACTCTGCCTTCAATGAGCAGTTCTTC.

V gene TRBV3-1 combines with J gene TRBJ2-1; TRBD2 aligns across 11 bases. V gave up 4 bases and J gave up 6 bases; unmatched junction bases: 2. The CDR3 length is 14 residues. Germline CDR1 LGHDT, CDR2 YNNKEL (reference sequence). In DNA form, the CDR3 reads TGTGCCAGCAGCCGACTAGCGGGACCCAATGAGCAGTTCTTC. Its translation: CASSRLAGPNEQFF.

This clonotype has a count of ten or more. The chain carries TRBV7-9 and TRBJ2-5; no clear D. The V end was cut by 5 bases, the J end by 4 bases, with 11 bases between. This CDR3 is 13 amino acids long. Germline V CDR1 and CDR2: SEHNR, FQNEAQ (reference sequence). In DNA, the CDR3 is TGTGCCAGCAGCCCTATGAGCGTAGAGACCCAGTACTTC. It translates to CASSPMSVETQYF.

The rearrangement uses TRBV7-9 and TRBJ1-4; 9 bases are a match to TRBD1. The V gene's germline CDR1 is SEHNR and CDR2 FQNEAQ (reference sequence). The CDR3 length is 15 residues. The junction had 1 base not matched to a gene; V was cut back by 1 base and J by 4 bases. In nucleotides, the CDR3 is TGTGCCAGCAGCTTAGGGGACAGGGTTAATGAAAAACTGTTTTTT. Its protein product is CASSLGDRVNEKLFF.